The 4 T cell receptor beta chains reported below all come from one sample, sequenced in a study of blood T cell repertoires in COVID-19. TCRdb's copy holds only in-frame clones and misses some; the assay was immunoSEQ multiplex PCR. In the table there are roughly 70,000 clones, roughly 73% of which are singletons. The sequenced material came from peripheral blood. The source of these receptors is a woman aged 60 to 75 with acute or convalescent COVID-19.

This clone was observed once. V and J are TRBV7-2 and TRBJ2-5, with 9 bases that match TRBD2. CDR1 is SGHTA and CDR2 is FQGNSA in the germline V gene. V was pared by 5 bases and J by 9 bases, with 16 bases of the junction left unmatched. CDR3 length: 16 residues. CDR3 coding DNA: TGTGCCAGCAGCCCCCGGGCTGCGGGGGGGGCCGGGCCCCAGTACTTC. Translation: CASSPRAAGGAGPQYF.

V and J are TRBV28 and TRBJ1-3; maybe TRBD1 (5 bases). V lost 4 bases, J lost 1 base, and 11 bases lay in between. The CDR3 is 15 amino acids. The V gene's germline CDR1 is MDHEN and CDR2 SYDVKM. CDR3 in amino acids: CASSSTHRSGNTIYF. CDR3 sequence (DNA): TGTGCCAGCAGTTCTACCCACAGGTCTGGAAACACCATATATTTT.

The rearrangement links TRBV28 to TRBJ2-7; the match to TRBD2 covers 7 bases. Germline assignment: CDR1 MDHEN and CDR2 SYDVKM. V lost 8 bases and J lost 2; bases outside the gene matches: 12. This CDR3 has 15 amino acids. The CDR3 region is CASGRGGSRAYEQYF. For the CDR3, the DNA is TGTGCCAGCGGACGGGGAGGGAGCAGGGCCTACGAGCAGTACTTC.

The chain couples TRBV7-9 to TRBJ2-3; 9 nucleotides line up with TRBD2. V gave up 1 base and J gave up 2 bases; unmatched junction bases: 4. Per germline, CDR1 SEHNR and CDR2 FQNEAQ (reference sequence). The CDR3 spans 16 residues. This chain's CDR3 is CASSLGLADITDTQYF. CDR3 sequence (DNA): TGTGCCAGCAGCTTAGGACTAGCGGACATCACAGATACGCAGTATTTT.